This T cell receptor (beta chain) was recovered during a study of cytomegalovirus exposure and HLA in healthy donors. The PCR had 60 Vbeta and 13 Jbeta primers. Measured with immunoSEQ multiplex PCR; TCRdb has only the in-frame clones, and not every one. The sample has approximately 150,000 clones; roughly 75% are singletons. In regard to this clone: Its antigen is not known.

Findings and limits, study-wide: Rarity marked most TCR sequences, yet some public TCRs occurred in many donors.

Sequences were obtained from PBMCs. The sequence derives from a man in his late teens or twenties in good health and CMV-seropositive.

The CDR3 DNA is TGTGCCAGTAGGGTTGGTGGGGCCGGGGAGCAGTACTTC. Encoded protein: CASRVGGAGEQYF. The chain uses TRBV19 and TRBJ2-7, with D possibly being TRBD1 (5 bases). The CDR3 has 13 residues. Germline CDR1 is LNHDA and CDR2 is SQIVND (reference sequence). Trimming cost V 6 bases and J 7 bases, with 16 bases left between them.